This TCR beta chain was captured by sequencing in a study of blood T cell repertoires in COVID-19. About the research overall: T cells, B-cell-depleted T cells, or PBMCs provided the cDNA or gDNA that served as material.

Living in 20 to 30 US areas, the participants were between about 18 and 95 years of age. TCRdb's copy holds only in-frame clones and misses some; the assay was immunoSEQ multiplex PCR. The sample yields about 270,000 clones, around 91% seen once. Losses at the gene ends were 8 bases for V and 8 bases for J; bases not matched to a gene: 3. The CDR3 covers 12 residues. Germline V gene data show CDR1 as MDHEN and CDR2 as SYDVKM. This clonotype originated in a woman aged 18-29 years who had recovered from COVID-19. The chain combines TRBV28 with TRBJ1-1; 12 bases match TRBD1. Material for sequencing was PBMCs or T cells enriched from blood (not recorded which). As DNA, the CDR3 is TGTGCCAGCGGGACAGGGGGCATGGAAGCTTTCTTT. Translated: CASGTGGMEAFF.